Included here is one TCR beta chain sequence, with context. Its specificity is not known. Specified time point: recipient sample about 28 days before transplant, after cytoreduction. Recipients were bled about 28 days pretransplant and at posttransplant days 30, 100, 180. This specimen comes from a study of T cell clonotyping in hematopoietic cell transplantation. Turning to the study itself: Cytoreduction preceded collection of pretransplant recipient samples.

Notes on the study in general: Few recipient clonotypes overlapped donors; over 95% were de novo at given depth.

The germline V gene encodes CDR1 LNHDA and CDR2 SQIVND (reference sequence). Trimming left V 3 bases short and J 4 bases short, with 6 bases between. CDR3 length: 12 residues. Measured with immunoSEQ multiplex PCR; TCRdb has only the in-frame clones, and not every one. The profile shows some 29,000 clones, approximately 77% of them singletons. Sequences were derived from peripheral blood mononuclear cells, sampled before stem cell transplant. The clonotype was recovered from a man aged 35 to 55 with acute myeloid leukemia. Some clones in this sample may be carry-over from other donors' samples. The chain couples TRBV19 to TRBJ1-1; no firm D call. The CDR3 DNA reads TGTGCCAGTAGTATTTGGGGCACTGAAGCTTTCTTT. Residues: CASSIWGTEAFF.